Listed below are T cell receptor beta chains from one sample, sequenced in a study of blood T cell repertoires in COVID-19. Clones were sequenced by immunoSEQ multiplex PCR, and TCRdb holds only the in-frame ones, with some missing. The table records some 200,000 clones, around 80% of them present only once. Sequencing input: peripheral blood. The source is a woman aged 40 to 50 who had recovered from COVID-19. CDR3s include the opening cysteine and the closing phenylalanine or tryptophan. A D gene is named only where the DNA matches it firmly. Clone size is shown for a subset of rows, as once, few, many or a class of expanded clone.

d_call j_call clone_size v_call cdr3_aa cdr3_nt
TRBD1 TRBJ1-6 once TRBV28 CASSLRTGGVTLGPLHF TGTGCCAGCAGTTTACGGACAGGGGGCGTCACTTTAGGACCCCTCCACTTT
TRBD1 TRBJ2-1 NA TRBV2 CASTRDSYDAYNEQFF TGTGCCAGCACTAGGGACAGCTACGATGCCTACAATGAGCAGTTCTTC
NA TRBJ1-1 NA TRBV19 CASSLAAEAFF TGTGCCAGTAGTTTGGCCGCTGAAGCTTTCTTT
TRBD1 TRBJ1-1 NA TRBV6-2/TRBV6-3 CASSYWQGAAFF TGTGCCAGCAGTTACTGGCAGGGGGCGGCTTTCTTT
TRBD1 TRBJ1-2 NA TRBV19 CASSIGDRGSYGYTF TGTGCCAGTAGTATTGGGGACAGGGGAAGCTATGGCTACACCTTC
TRBD1 TRBJ2-3 NA TRBV2 CARNRGNTDTQYF TGTGCCAGAAACAGGGGAAACACAGATACGCAGTATTTT
NA TRBJ1-6 NA TRBV12-3/TRBV12-4 CATAARDNSPLHF TGTGCCACGGCTGCGAGGGATAATTCACCCCTCCACTTT
NA TRBJ2-5 once TRBV13 CASSSYRELKTQYF TGTGCCAGCAGCTCATACAGAGAACTCAAGACCCAGTACTTC
NA TRBJ1-6 NA TRBV11-2 CASSSNGGTYNSPLHF TGTGCCAGCAGCTCAAACGGGGGTACCTATAATTCACCCCTCCACTTT
TRBD1 TRBJ2-2 NA TRBV12-5 CASGWRTGDTGELFF TGTGCTAGTGGCTGGCGGACAGGGGACACCGGGGAGCTGTTTTTT
NA TRBJ1-5 NA TRBV28 CASVPGTPYQPQHF TGTGCCAGCGTCCCCGGGACACCTTACCAGCCCCAGCATTTT
NA TRBJ1-3 NA TRBV4-2 CASSQDGMGTGNTIYF TGTGCCAGCAGCCAAGACGGGATGGGTACTGGAAACACCATATATTTT
NA TRBJ2-7 NA TRBV14 CASSQDLGGEQYF TGTGCCAGCAGCCAAGATCTGGGGGGCGAGCAGTACTTC
NA TRBJ1-1 few TRBV29-1 CSVQQSRGGTEAFF TGCAGCGTCCAACAAAGTCGGGGGGGCACTGAAGCTTTCTTT
NA TRBJ2-3 NA TRBV29-1 CSVQYKGGTDTQYF TGCAGCGTTCAATATAAGGGGGGCACAGATACGCAGTATTTT
TRBD1 TRBJ1-6 NA TRBV4-3 CASSQDPIAGTDNSPLHF TGCGCCAGCAGCCAAGATCCGATAGCCGGGACAGATAATTCACCCCTCCACTTT
TRBD1 TRBJ1-5 few TRBV5-6 CASSTGQGFQPQHF TGTGCCAGCAGCACGGGACAGGGATTTCAGCCCCAGCATTTT
NA TRBJ2-1 NA TRBV11-3 CASSFSVSSRQFF TGTGCCAGCAGCTTTTCAGTTAGCAGTCGGCAGTTCTTC
TRBD1 TRBJ2-3 NA TRBV12-5 CASGLVQGLGADTQYF TGTGCTAGTGGTTTGGTACAGGGGTTGGGAGCAGATACGCAGTATTTT
NA TRBJ2-5 few TRBV4-3 CASSQRLGGETQYF TGCGCCAGCAGCCAAAGACTAGGGGGCGAGACCCAGTACTTC